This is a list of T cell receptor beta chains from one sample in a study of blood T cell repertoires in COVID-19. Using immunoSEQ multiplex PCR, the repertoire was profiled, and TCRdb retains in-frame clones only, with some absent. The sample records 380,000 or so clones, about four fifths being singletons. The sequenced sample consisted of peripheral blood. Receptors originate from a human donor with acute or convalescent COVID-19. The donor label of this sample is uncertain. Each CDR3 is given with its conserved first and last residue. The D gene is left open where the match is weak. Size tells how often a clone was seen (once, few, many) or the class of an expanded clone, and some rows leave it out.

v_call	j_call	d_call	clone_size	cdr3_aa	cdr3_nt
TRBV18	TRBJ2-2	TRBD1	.	CASADGGQGRGELFF	TGTGCCAGCGCCGATGGAGGACAGGGTCGAGGGGAGCTGTTTTTT
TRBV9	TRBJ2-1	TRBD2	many	CASSPLETSGTDEQFF	TGTGCCAGCAGCCCCTTGGAGACTAGCGGGACCGATGAGCAGTTCTTC
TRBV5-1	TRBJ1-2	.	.	CASSPPGQGNYGYTF	TGCGCCAGCAGTCCACCGGGGCAGGGGAACTATGGCTACACCTTC
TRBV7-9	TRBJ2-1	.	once	CASSFGQGGGPYYNEQFF	TGTGCCAGCAGCTTTGGTCAGGGAGGAGGGCCCTACTACAATGAGCAGTTCTTC
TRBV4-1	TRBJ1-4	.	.	CASSQEETGTATNEKLFF	TGCGCCAGCAGCCAAGAAGAGACAGGTACTGCAACTAATGAAAAACTGTTTTTT
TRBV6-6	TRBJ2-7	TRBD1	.	CASSPRQGARLADSYEQYF	TGTGCCAGCAGTCCCCGACAGGGGGCACGGCTAGCGGATTCCTACGAGCAGTACTTC
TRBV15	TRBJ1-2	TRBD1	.	CATSRGGQGAYGYTF	TGTGCCACCAGCAGAGGTGGACAGGGGGCCTATGGCTACACCTTC
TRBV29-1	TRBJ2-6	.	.	CSVDSVRGGYSGANVLTF	TGCAGCGTTGATTCGGTGAGGGGGGGATACTCTGGGGCCAACGTCCTGACTTTC
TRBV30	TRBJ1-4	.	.	CAWSVGGFTSANEKLFF	TGTGCCTGGAGTGTAGGAGGGTTCACATCCGCTAATGAAAAACTGTTTTTT
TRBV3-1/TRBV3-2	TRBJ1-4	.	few	CASSLSRQATNEKLFF	TGTGCCAGCAGCCTATCCCGACAGGCAACTAATGAAAAACTGTTTTTT
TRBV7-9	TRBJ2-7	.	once	CASSPWPYEQYF	TGTGCCAGCAGCCCTTGGCCCTACGAGCAGTACTTC
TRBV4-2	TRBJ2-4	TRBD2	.	CASSQEASSGRRLQNIQYF	TGTGCCAGCAGCCAAGAGGCCTCTAGCGGGAGAAGGCTTCAAAACATTCAGTACTTC
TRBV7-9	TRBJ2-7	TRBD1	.	CASSNSDRGNYEQYF	TGTGCCAGCAGCAACTCGGACAGGGGCAACTACGAGCAGTACTTC
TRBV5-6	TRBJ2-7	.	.	CASSLVGQPAYEQYF	TGTGCCAGCAGCTTGGTGGGGCAGCCTGCCTACGAGCAGTACTTC
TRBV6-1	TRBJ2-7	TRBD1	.	CASSETYRGSFNEQYF	TGTGCCAGCAGTGAGACCTACAGGGGGTCATTTAACGAGCAGTACTTC
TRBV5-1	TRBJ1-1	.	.	CASSRQTELNTEAFF	TGCGCCAGCAGCAGACAAACAGAATTGAACACTGAAGCTTTCTTT
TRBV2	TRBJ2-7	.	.	CASKRQPTYEQYF	TGTGCCAGCAAGAGACAGCCCACCTACGAGCAGTACTTC
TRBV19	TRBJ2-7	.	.	CASSMGTGLKF	TGTGCCAGTAGTATGGGTACAGGCTTGAAGTTC
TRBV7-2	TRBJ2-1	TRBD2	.	CASSLELLTSGYNEQFF	TGTGCCAGCAGCTTAGAGCTACTGACTAGCGGTTACAATGAGCAGTTCTTC
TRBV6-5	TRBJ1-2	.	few	CASSSQGQGFWGYTF	TGTGCCAGCAGTTCCCAGGGGCAGGGATTTTGGGGCTACACCTTC
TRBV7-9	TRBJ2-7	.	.	CASSLSRGSEQYF	TGTGCCAGCAGCTTATCTAGGGGATCCGAGCAGTACTTC
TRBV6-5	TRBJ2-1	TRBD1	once	CASKTGQGNEQFF	TGTGCCAGCAAGACGGGACAGGGAAATGAGCAGTTCTTC
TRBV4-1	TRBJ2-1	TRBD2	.	CASSQSGRAGNEQFF	TGCGCCAGCAGCCAAAGCGGGAGGGCTGGCAATGAGCAGTTCTTC
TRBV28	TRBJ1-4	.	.	CASVAGIREKLFF	TGTGCCAGCGTTGCGGGGATACGGGAAAAACTGTTTTTT
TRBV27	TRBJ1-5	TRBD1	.	CASSQGTGGSQPQHF	TGTGCCAGCAGCCAAGGGACAGGGGGCAGTCAGCCCCAGCATTTT
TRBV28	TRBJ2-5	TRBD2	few	CASSTYGLANQKETQYF	TGTGCCAGCAGTACCTACGGACTAGCCAACCAAAAAGAGACCCAGTACTTC
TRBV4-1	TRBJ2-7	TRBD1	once	CASATPGTGTYEQYF	TGCGCCAGCGCCACTCCCGGGACAGGGACTTACGAGCAGTACTTC
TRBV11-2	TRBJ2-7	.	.	CASTQQGRTWEQYF	TGTGCCAGCACCCAACAGGGCAGGACTTGGGAGCAGTACTTC
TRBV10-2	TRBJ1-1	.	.	CASSDIFLNTEAFF	TGCGCCAGCAGTGATATCTTTCTGAACACTGAAGCTTTCTTT
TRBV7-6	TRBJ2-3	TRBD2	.	CASSAHHRGRGGTDTQYF	TGTGCCAGCAGCGCTCATCATAGAGGGCGGGGGGGCACAGATACGCAGTATTTT
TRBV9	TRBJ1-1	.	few	CASSVAAVNTEAFF	TGTGCCAGCAGCGTAGCGGCGGTGAACACTGAAGCTTTCTTT
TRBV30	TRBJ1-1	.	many	CAWILESNTEAFF	TGTGCCTGGATCCTCGAGTCGAACACTGAAGCTTTCTTT
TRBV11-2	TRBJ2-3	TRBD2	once	CASRRPGGDFTDTQYF	TGTGCCAGCAGGCGACCGGGGGGGGACTTCACAGATACGCAGTATTTT
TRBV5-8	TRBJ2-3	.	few	CASNKQGWYTDTQYF	TGTGCCAGCAACAAACAGGGATGGTACACAGATACGCAGTATTTT
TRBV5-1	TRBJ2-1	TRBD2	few	CASSILAGSSYNEQFF	TGCGCCAGCAGCATCCTAGCGGGGAGCTCCTACAATGAGCAGTTCTTC
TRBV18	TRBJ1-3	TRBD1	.	CASSADRGSGNTIYF	TGTGCCAGCTCGGCAGACAGGGGCTCTGGAAACACCATATATTTT